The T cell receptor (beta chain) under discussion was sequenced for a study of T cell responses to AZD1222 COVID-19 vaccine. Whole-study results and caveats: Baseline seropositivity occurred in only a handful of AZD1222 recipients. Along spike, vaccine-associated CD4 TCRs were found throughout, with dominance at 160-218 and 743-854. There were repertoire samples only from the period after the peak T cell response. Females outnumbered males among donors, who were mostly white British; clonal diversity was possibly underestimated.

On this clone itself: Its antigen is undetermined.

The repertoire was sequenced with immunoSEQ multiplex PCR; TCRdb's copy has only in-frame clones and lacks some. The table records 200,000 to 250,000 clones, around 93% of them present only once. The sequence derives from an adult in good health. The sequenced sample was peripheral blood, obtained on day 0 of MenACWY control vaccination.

The CDR3 loop is CASSSRPGTGGRGNTIYF. The CDR3 DNA is TGTGCCAGTAGTTCACGACCCGGGACAGGGGGCCGTGGAAACACCATATATTTT. The rearrangement joins TRBV19 to TRBJ1-3, with 12 nucleotides matching TRBD1. The germline V gene has CDR1 LNHDA and CDR2 SQIVND (reference sequence). V was pared by 5 bases and J by 3 bases, with 11 bases of the junction left unmatched. CDR3 length: 18 amino acids.